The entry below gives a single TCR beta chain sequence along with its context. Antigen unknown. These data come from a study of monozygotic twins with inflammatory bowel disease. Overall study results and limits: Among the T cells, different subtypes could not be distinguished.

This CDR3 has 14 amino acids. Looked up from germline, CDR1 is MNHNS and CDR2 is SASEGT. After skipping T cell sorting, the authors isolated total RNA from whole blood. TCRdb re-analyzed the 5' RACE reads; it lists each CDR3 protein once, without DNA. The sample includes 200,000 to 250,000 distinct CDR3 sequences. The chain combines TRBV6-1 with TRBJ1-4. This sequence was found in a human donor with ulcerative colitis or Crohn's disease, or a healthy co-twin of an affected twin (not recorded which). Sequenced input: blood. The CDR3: CASSPRTSYEKLFF.